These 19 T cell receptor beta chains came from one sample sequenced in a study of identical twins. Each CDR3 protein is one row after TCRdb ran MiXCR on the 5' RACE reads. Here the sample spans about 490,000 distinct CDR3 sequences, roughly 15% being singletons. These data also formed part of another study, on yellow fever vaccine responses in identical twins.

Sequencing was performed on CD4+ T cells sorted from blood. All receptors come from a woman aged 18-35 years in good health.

CDR3 loop: CATKRGGSEQFF. CDR3 bases: TGTGCCACAAAGCGGGGGGGCTCTGAGCAGTTCTTC. The J gene is TRBJ2-1, the V gene TRBV10-3, with 10 bases matching TRBD2. Germline lookup yields CDR1 ENHRY and CDR2 SYGVKD. The CDR3 is 12 residues long. With 10 bases clipped from V and 9 bases from J, the junction kept 6 bases outside the gene matches.

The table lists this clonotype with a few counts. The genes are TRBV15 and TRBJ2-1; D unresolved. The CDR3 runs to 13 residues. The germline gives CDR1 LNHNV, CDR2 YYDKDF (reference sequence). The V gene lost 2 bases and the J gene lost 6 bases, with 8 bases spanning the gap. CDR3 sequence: CATSRPMGNEQFF. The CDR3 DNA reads TGTGCCACCAGCAGACCCATGGGCAATGAGCAGTTCTTC.

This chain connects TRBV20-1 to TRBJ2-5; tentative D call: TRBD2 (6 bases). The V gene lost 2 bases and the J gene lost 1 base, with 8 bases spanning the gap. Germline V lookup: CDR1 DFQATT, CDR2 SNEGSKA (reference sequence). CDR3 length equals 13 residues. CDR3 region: CSARSTSQETQYF. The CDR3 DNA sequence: TGCAGTGCTAGATCGACTAGCCAAGAGACCCAGTACTTC.

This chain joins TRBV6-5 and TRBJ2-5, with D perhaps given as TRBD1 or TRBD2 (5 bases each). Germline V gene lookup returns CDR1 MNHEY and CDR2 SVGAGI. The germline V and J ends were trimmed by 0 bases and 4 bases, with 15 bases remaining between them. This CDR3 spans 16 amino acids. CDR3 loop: CASSYSGLRGRETQYF. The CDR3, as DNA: TGTGCCAGCAGTTACTCGGGGCTGAGAGGGAGAGAGACCCAGTACTTC.

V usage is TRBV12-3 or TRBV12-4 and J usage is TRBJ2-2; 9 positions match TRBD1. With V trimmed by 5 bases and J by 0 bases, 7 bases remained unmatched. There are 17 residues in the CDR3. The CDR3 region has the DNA TGTGCCAGCAGTCCACGACAGGGGGGAACGAACACCGGGGAGCTGTTTTTT. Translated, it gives CASSPRQGGTNTGELFF.

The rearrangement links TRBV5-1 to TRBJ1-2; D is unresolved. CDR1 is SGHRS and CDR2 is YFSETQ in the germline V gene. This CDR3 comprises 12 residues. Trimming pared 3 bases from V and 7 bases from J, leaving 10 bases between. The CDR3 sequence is CASSSDPRGYTF. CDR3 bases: TGCGCCAGCAGCTCTGACCCCCGTGGCTACACCTTC.

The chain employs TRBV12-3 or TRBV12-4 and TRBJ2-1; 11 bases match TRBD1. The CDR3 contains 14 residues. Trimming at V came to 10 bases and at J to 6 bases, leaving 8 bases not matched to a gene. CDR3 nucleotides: TGTGCCATCGAGGACAGGGGGCTTCGCAATGAGCAGTTCTTC. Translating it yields CAIEDRGLRNEQFF.

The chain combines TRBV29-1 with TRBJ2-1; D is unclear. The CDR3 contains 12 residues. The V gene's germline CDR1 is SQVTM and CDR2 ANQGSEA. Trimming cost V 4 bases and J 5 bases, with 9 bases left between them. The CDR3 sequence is CSVGSGHNEQFF. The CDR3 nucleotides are TGCAGCGTTGGCTCGGGCCACAATGAGCAGTTCTTC.

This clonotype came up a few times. The CDR3 reads CASSIKGLTEAFF. CDR3 nucleotides: TGTGCCAGCAGTATCAAGGGTCTGACTGAAGCTTTCTTT. V and J are TRBV6-1 and TRBJ1-1, with D unclear. The CDR3 is made up of 13 amino acids. The germline CDR1 and CDR2 sequences are MNHNS and SASEGT. V was clipped by 5 bases and J by 5 bases, with 12 bases between them.

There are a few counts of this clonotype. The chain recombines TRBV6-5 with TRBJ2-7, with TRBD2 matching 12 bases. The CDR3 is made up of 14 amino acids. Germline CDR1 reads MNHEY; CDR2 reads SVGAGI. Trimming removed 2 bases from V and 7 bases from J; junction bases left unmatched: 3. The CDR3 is CASSYNGLAGEQYF. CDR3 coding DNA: TGTGCCAGCAGTTACAACGGACTAGCGGGAGAGCAGTACTTC.

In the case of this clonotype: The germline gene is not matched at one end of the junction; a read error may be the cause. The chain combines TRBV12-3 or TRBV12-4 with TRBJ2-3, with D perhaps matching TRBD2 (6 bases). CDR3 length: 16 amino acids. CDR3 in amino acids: CASTLLAGGGADMQYF. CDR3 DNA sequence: TGTGCCAGCACCCTCTTGGCGGGCGGAGGGGCAGATATGCAGTATTTT.

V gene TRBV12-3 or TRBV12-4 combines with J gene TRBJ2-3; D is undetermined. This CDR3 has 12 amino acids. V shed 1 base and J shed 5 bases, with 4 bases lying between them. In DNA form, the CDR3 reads TGTGCCAGCAGTTTAGTTATAGATACGCAGTATTTT. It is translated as CASSLVIDTQYF.

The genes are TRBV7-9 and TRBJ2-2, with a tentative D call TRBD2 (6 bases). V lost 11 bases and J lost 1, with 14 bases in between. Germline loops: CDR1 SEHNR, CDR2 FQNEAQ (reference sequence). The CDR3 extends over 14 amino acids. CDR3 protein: CAGGERMNTGELFF. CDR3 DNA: TGTGCCGGCGGGGAGCGGATGAACACCGGGGAGCTGTTTTTT.

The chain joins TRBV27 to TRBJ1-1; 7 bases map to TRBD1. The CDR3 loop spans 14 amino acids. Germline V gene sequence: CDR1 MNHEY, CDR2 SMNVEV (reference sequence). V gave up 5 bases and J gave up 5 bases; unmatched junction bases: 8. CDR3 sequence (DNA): TGTGCCAGCAGTACAAACAGGGGCATTACTGAAGCTTTCTTT. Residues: CASSTNRGITEAFF.

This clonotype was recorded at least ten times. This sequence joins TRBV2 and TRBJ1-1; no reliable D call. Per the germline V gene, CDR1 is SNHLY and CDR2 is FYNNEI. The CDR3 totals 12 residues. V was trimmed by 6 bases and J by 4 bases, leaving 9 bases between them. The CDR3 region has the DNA TGTGCCAGCAGCGCGGGTGGCACTGAAGCTTTCTTT. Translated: CASSAGGTEAFF. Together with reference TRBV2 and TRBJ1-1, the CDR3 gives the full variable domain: EPEVTQTPSHQVTQMGQEVILRCVPISNHLYFYWYRQILGQKVEFLVSFYNNEISEKSEIFDDQFSVERPDGSNFTLKIRSTKLEDSAMYFCASSAGGTEAFFGQGTRLTVV.

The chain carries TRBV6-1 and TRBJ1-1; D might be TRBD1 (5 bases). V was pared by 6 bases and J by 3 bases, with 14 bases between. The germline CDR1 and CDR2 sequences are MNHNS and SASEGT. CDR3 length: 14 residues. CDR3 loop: CASRRPRGDTEAFF. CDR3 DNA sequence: TGTGCCAGCAGACGACCCCGGGGCGACACTGAAGCTTTCTTT.

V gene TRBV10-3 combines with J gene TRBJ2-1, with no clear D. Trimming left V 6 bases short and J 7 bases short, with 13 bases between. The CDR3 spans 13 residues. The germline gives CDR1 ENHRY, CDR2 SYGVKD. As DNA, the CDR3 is TGTGCCATCAGGACCGAAACTGGGAATGAGCAGTTCTTC. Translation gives CAIRTETGNEQFF.

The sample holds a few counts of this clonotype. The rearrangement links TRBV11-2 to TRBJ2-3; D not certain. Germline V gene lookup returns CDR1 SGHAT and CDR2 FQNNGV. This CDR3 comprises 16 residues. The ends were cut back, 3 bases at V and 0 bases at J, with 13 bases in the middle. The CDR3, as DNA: TGTGCCAGCAGCTTCGAGTCGGGTCGTAGCACAGATACGCAGTATTTT. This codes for CASSFESGRSTDTQYF.

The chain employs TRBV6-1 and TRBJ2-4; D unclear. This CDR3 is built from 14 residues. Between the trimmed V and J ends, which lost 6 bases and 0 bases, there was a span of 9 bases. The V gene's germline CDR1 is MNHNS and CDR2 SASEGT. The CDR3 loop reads CASRVLLAKNIQYF. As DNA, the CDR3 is TGTGCCAGCAGAGTACTGCTAGCCAAAAACATTCAGTACTTC.